A selection of T cell receptor beta chains follows, all from one sample in a study of technical replicates of blood from several donors. Libraries were prepared by immunoSEQ multiplex PCR; TCRdb keeps only in-frame clonotypes and omits some of them. Altogether under 90,000 clones are present, around 93% being singletons, with the ten largest covering 0.2% to 0.25%. Sequencing was carried out using T cells isolated from PBMCs. These receptors were collected from a human donor in good health. Each CDR3 is given with its conserved first and last residue. A D gene is named only where the DNA matches it firmly.

v_gene	d_gene	len	j_gene	CDR3aa	CDR3nt
TRBV15	.	13	TRBJ2-7	CATSNLIQGRQYF	TGTGCCACCAGCAATTTAATTCAGGGGCGGCAGTACTTC
TRBV2	TRBD1	13	TRBJ2-7	CASRGGPLNEQYF	TGTGCCAGCAGAGGGGGCCCCTTGAACGAGCAGTACTTC
TRBV4-1	.	15	TRBJ2-5	CASSHPPGGEETQYF	TGCGCCAGCAGCCATCCCCCGGGCGGGGAAGAGACCCAGTACTTC
TRBV5-1	.	15	TRBJ2-2	CASSLRQKNTGELFF	TGCGCCAGCAGCCTGAGACAGAAGAACACCGGGGAGCTGTTTTTT
TRBV19	.	15	TRBJ2-5	CASSIGEFGSVTQYF	TGTGCCAGTAGTATCGGCGAATTCGGGAGTGTGACCCAGTACTTC
TRBV30	TRBD2	15	TRBJ2-1	CASRQTSGRYNEQFF	TGTGCCTCCAGACAGACTAGCGGGAGATACAATGAGCAGTTCTTC
TRBV5-4	TRBD1	13	TRBJ1-2	CASSTTGNYGYTF	TGTGCCAGCAGCACGACAGGGAACTATGGCTACACCTTC
TRBV18	TRBD2	15	TRBJ2-3	CASSPPAGGADTQYF	TGTGCCAGCTCACCCCCGGCGGGGGGGGCAGATACGCAGTATTTT
TRBV5-1	TRBD1	17	TRBJ2-7	CASSLIAAAGGPHEQYF	TGCGCCAGCAGCTTAATTGCAGCGGCAGGGGGCCCCCACGAGCAGTACTTC
TRBV6-5	.	14	TRBJ2-1	CASSSPGSYNEQFF	TGTGCCAGCAGTTCTCCCGGGAGTTACAATGAGCAGTTCTTC